This passage covers 27 T cell receptor beta chains from one sample sequenced in a study of shared clonotypes between healthy human individuals. The method was immunoSEQ multiplex PCR; TCRdb's version includes in-frame clones alone and lacks a portion of them. This repertoire shows 500,000 or so clones, 90% to 97% found once; its top ten account for nearly 0.065%. Sequences were obtained from naive CD4+ T cells sorted from blood. As for subset: CD45RA+ positively selected. The receptors stem from a woman aged 25 to 39 in good health.

This sequence joins TRBV2 and TRBJ1-5; 7 bases are a match to TRBD1. V lost 1 base to trimming and J lost 4 bases; unmatched junction nucleotides: 7. CDR1 is SNHLY, CDR2 FYNNEI, per germline. This CDR3 is 16 amino acids long. In nucleotides, the CDR3 is TGTGCCAGCAGTGAAGAGCCCCGGACAGGTAATCAGCCCCAGCATTTT. Protein sequence: CASSEEPRTGNQPQHF.

The chain employs TRBV4-2 and TRBJ2-5; TRBD1 matches 11 bases. The germline gives CDR1 LGHNA, CDR2 YNFKEQ. J lost 4 bases, V lost 10 bases, and 5 bases had no gene match. This CDR3 comprises 13 residues. CDR3 in amino acids: CATGQGAGETQYF. The CDR3 bases are TGTGCCACCGGACAGGGGGCGGGAGAGACCCAGTACTTC.

The rearrangement joins TRBV6-1 to TRBJ1-1; no clear D. The germline CDR1 and CDR2 sequences are MNHNS and SASEGT. The CDR3 loop spans 13 amino acids. V lost 7 bases and J lost 9, with 18 bases in between. CDR3 loop: CASTPLVEGKAFF. The CDR3 bases are TGTGCCAGCACCCCCTTGGTAGAGGGCAAAGCTTTCTTT.

The table lists this clone with a count of one. This chain joins TRBV10-3 and TRBJ2-5; 8 nucleotides line up with TRBD2. The CDR3 contains 17 residues. J lost 5 bases, V lost 0 bases, and 11 bases had no gene match. Germline V lookup: CDR1 ENHRY, CDR2 SYGVKD. CDR3 nucleotide sequence: TGTGCCATCAGTGAGTCTAGCAGCGGGAGTTCGTGGGAGACCCAGTACTTC. It specifies CAISESSSGSSWETQYF.

This sequence joins TRBV11-2 and TRBJ1-1, with a tentative D call TRBD1 (5 bases). The germline V gene encodes CDR1 SGHAT and CDR2 FQNNGV. The CDR3 runs 15 residues. V lost 1 base, J lost 1 base, and 10 bases lay in between. CDR3 sequence (DNA): TGTGCCAGCAGCTTAGCCCCCACAGGGAACACTGAAGCTTTCTTT. This encodes CASSLAPTGNTEAFF.

CDR3 in amino acids: CASSRRRVLPSFYEQYF. The CDR3 coding sequence is TGTGCCAGCAGCCGAAGGCGGGTGCTCCCGTCCTTTTACGAGCAGTACTTC. The chain employs TRBV5-8 and TRBJ2-7, with D perhaps TRBD2 (5 bases). With 4 bases removed from V and 4 bases from J, the gap between germline ends came to 24 bases. The CDR3 covers 17 residues. Germline-derived CDR1 and CDR2 are SGHTS and YDEGEE.

This clone was observed a single time. The V gene is TRBV9, the J gene TRBJ1-1; the D is unclear. This CDR3 spans 13 amino acids. V lost 4 bases and J lost 5, with 12 bases in between. Germline CDR1 is SGDLS and CDR2 is YYNGEE. The CDR3: CASSSPGGTEAFF. CDR3 bases: TGTGCCAGCAGCTCCCCGGGAGGGACTGAAGCTTTCTTT.

The chain couples TRBV5-1 to TRBJ1-5; possibly TRBD1 for D (5 bases). Trimming removed 0 bases at V and 2 bases at J, with 12 bases between. The germline V gene has CDR1 SGHRS and CDR2 YFSETQ. The CDR3 has 16 amino acids. CDR3: CASSLEGPAGNQPQHF. The CDR3 DNA sequence: TGCGCCAGCAGCTTGGAGGGGCCCGCCGGCAATCAGCCCCAGCATTTT.

The V call is TRBV7-8, the J call TRBJ1-1; D not certain. This CDR3 comprises 13 residues. Germline V gives CDR1 SGHVS, CDR2 FQNEAQ. V gave up 2 bases and J gave up 7 bases, with 11 bases separating them. The CDR3 region is CASSLYGAIEAFF. The CDR3, as DNA: TGTGCCAGCAGCTTATATGGAGCAATTGAAGCTTTCTTT.

The V and J genes are TRBV6-1 and TRBJ1-1; 7 nucleotides line up with TRBD1. Germline trimming cut 2 bases from V and 5 bases from J; bases unmatched to any gene: 8. The CDR3 runs to 15 residues. Germline V gene data show CDR1 as MNHNS and CDR2 as SASEGT. The CDR3 loop reads CASSERNRGRTEAFF. The CDR3 nucleotides are TGTGCCAGCAGTGAAAGGAACAGGGGAAGGACTGAAGCTTTCTTT.

The V and J genes are TRBV5-8 and TRBJ1-5, with D uncertain. The germline gives CDR1 SGHTS, CDR2 YDEGEE. The CDR3 is 15 residues long. V was shortened by 1 base and J by 0 bases, with 8 bases between the two germline ends. The CDR3 loop is CASSLSHHSNQPQHF. Here the CDR3 DNA reads TGTGCCAGCAGCTTGAGCCATCATAGCAATCAGCCCCAGCATTTT.

V gene TRBV28 combines with J gene TRBJ2-3; no firm D call. This CDR3 has 17 amino acids. Trimming removed 7 bases at V and 0 bases at J, with 20 bases between. Germline-derived CDR1 and CDR2 are MDHEN and SYDVKM. The CDR3 protein is CASTPPGPYSSTDTQYF. As DNA, the CDR3 is TGTGCCAGCACCCCTCCAGGCCCATATTCTAGCACAGATACGCAGTATTTT. Filled out from reference TRBV28 and TRBJ2-3, the complete variable domain reads DVKVTQSSRYLVKRTGEKVFLECVQDMDHENMFWYRQDPGLGLRLIYFSYDVKMKEKGDIPEGYSVSREKKERFSLILESASTNQTSMYLCASTPPGPYSSTDTQYFGPGTRLTVL.

The rearrangement uses TRBV15 and TRBJ2-5; D gene uncertain. Per germline, CDR1 LNHNV and CDR2 YYDKDF (reference sequence). V was pared by 8 bases and J by 0 bases, with 4 bases between. The CDR3 runs to 11 residues. The chain's CDR3 is CATSDQETQYF. DNA for the CDR3: TGTGCCACCTCCGACCAAGAGACCCAGTACTTC.

The genes are TRBV28 and TRBJ2-1; the D is unclear. Deletions cut 6 bases from V and 9 bases from J, with 12 bases between. The length of the CDR3 is 12 residues. Germline V gene lookup returns CDR1 MDHEN and CDR2 SYDVKM. This CDR3 is CASSPPLGEQFF. The DNA of the CDR3 is TGTGCCAGCAGCCCCCCCTTAGGTGAGCAGTTCTTC.

The chain joins TRBV28 to TRBJ2-1; D is possibly TRBD1 (5 bases). Trimming left V 4 bases short and J 8 bases short, with 9 bases between. Germline CDR1 and CDR2: MDHEN and SYDVKM. The CDR3 has 12 amino acids. This CDR3 is CASSSTGDEQFF. The CDR3 nucleotides read TGTGCCAGCAGTTCCACAGGCGATGAGCAGTTCTTC.

The V call is TRBV27, the J call TRBJ2-7, with D perhaps matching TRBD2 (6 bases). Per germline, CDR1 MNHEY and CDR2 SMNVEV (reference sequence). The CDR3 length is 14 residues. Trimming stripped 0 bases from V and 3 bases from J, with 9 bases between. CDR3 DNA: TGTGCCAGCAGTTTATCTGTGGGGGGCTACGAGCAGTACTTC. Protein: CASSLSVGGYEQYF.

The count of this clone is one. The chain joins TRBV5-4 to TRBJ2-7; D gene uncertain. The V end lost 5 bases, the J end lost 0 bases, and 12 bases lay between the germline ends. The CDR3 totals 14 residues. Germline V gene lookup returns CDR1 SGHNT and CDR2 YYREEE (reference sequence). The CDR3 bases are TGTGCCAGCAGTCTCACCCAGAGCTCCTACGAGCAGTACTTC. This codes for CASSLTQSSYEQYF.

The V gene is TRBV18, the J gene TRBJ1-1; possible D gene TRBD1, 6 bases. This CDR3 has 12 amino acids. V shed 6 bases and J shed 6 bases, with 11 bases lying between them. The germline gives CDR1 KGHSH, CDR2 LQKENI. The CDR3: CASSLTGSEAFF. In DNA form, the CDR3 reads TGTGCCAGCTCCCTCACAGGGTCTGAAGCTTTCTTT.

The table lists this clone with a count of one. The chain joins TRBV7-8 to TRBJ2-4; D perhaps matches TRBD2 (7 bases). Trimming pared 5 bases from V and 0 bases from J, leaving 23 bases between. Germline assignment: CDR1 SGHVS and CDR2 FQNEAQ. The CDR3 has 19 amino acids. Here the CDR3 DNA reads TGTGCCAGCAGCAGGCACAGGGAGGGGGACGCCTTAGCCAAAAACATTCAGTACTTC. This encodes CASSRHREGDALAKNIQYF.

V gene TRBV28 combines with J gene TRBJ2-5; TRBD1 or TRBD2 may be the D gene (5 bases each). The CDR3 length is 15 residues. With 3 bases removed from V and 4 bases from J, the gap between germline ends came to 15 bases. CDR1 and CDR2 from the germline V gene are MDHEN and SYDVKM. CDR3 region: CASSLWAGSRETQYF. Here the CDR3 DNA reads TGTGCCAGCAGTTTGTGGGCAGGGAGTAGAGAGACCCAGTACTTC.

The V gene is TRBV2, the J gene TRBJ2-7, with 8 nucleotides matching TRBD2. The germline V gene encodes CDR1 SNHLY and CDR2 FYNNEI. The CDR3 has 14 amino acids. V was pared by 6 bases and J by 9 bases, with 13 bases of the junction left unmatched. CDR3 region: CASRPGLETSLQYF. DNA for the CDR3: TGTGCCAGCAGGCCGGGACTAGAAACGTCGCTGCAGTACTTC.

The CDR3, as DNA: TGTGCCAGCAGCGCCAGGCTGAACACTGAAGCTTTCTTT. Translated: CASSARLNTEAFF. The chain combines TRBV11-3 with TRBJ1-1; unclear D gene. The CDR3 has 13 amino acids. Trimming removed 5 bases at V and 0 bases at J, with 7 bases between. Germline V gives CDR1 SGHNT, CDR2 YENEEA.

V and J are TRBV5-1 and TRBJ2-7; 9 nucleotides line up with TRBD2. CDR3 length: 16 amino acids. J was trimmed by 0 bases and V by 6 bases; bases with no gene match: 10. CDR1 SGHRS and CDR2 YFSETQ come from the germline V gene. The CDR3 coding sequence is TGCGCCAGCAAGGAGGCTAGCGGGGTGAGCTCCTACGAGCAGTACTTC. Translation: CASKEASGVSSYEQYF. The complete variable domain, with remaining parts taken from reference TRBV5-1 and TRBJ2-7, reads KAGVTQTPRYLIKTRGQQVTLSCSPISGHRSVSWYQQTPGQGLQFLFEYFSETQRNKGNFPGRFSGRQFSNSRSEMNVSTLELGDSALYLCASKEASGVSSYEQYFGPGTRLTVT.

The rearrangement links TRBV19 to TRBJ1-1; no clear D gene. CDR3 length equals 14 residues. Germline-derived CDR1 and CDR2 are LNHDA and SQIVND (reference sequence). Trimming pared 5 bases from V and 2 bases from J, leaving 12 bases between. The CDR3 coding sequence is TGTGCCAGTAGTCCACAAAACAGAAACACTGAAGCTTTCTTT. Translating it yields CASSPQNRNTEAFF.

The rearrangement links TRBV4-2 to TRBJ2-2; the match to TRBD1 covers 8 bases. Germline V gives CDR1 LGHNA, CDR2 YNFKEQ. V was clipped by 3 bases and J by 7 bases; unmatched bases: 4. The CDR3 length is 14 residues. The CDR3 reads CASSQDRVDGELFF. CDR3 nucleotide sequence: TGTGCCAGCAGCCAGGACAGGGTTGACGGGGAGCTGTTTTTT.

The chain links TRBV5-1 to TRBJ2-2; 12 bases agree with TRBD2. This CDR3 is built from 16 residues. Germline loops: CDR1 SGHRS, CDR2 YFSETQ. J was trimmed by 3 bases and V by 3 bases; bases with no gene match: 3. CDR3 residues: CASSSPSGRDTGELFF. The CDR3 DNA reads as TGCGCCAGCAGCTCCCCTAGCGGGAGGGACACCGGGGAGCTGTTTTTT.

This rearrangement joins TRBV28 to TRBJ1-6; no clear D. The CDR3 extends over 14 amino acids. The germline CDR1 and CDR2 sequences are MDHEN and SYDVKM. The V and J ends lost 3 bases and 5 bases respectively, with 8 bases between them. The CDR3 DNA sequence: TGTGCCAGCAGTTTGGGCCAGGATAATTCACCCCTCCACTTT. This sequence encodes CASSLGQDNSPLHF.